This TCR beta chain was identified during a study of T and B cells in COVID-19 patients. The CDR3 sequence is 12 residues long. V was trimmed by 7 bases and J by 1 base, leaving 5 bases between them. Germline-derived CDR1 and CDR2 are SGHNT and YYREEE (reference sequence). BIOMED2 TRB-A/B primer pools were used in multiplex TRB PCR. TCRdb re-called the multiplex PCR reads through MiXCR, storing one row per CDR3 protein. The sample yields 20,000 to 30,000 distinct CDR3 sequences, over 25% seen once. Each TRB amplification used roughly 230-550 ng of genomic DNA from blood. The clonotype originates from a human donor who had recovered from COVID-19. The sequenced sample was blood. The genes are TRBV5-4 and TRBJ2-2; D uncertain. This CDR3 is CASRMNTGELFF. In DNA, the CDR3 is TGTGCCAGCCGGATGAACACCGGGGAGCTGTTTTTT.